One sample yielded the 23 T cell receptor beta chains listed below, sequenced in a study of blood T cell repertoires in COVID-19. The protocol was immunoSEQ multiplex PCR, while the TCRdb copy is restricted to in-frame clones and leaves out a portion. The sample has over 110,000 clones, more than 65% seen once. Material: peripheral blood. The receptors here all came from a man aged 60 to 75 with active or convalescent COVID-19.

The V gene is TRBV6-5, the J gene TRBJ1-3; D perhaps matches TRBD1 (6 bases). V was pared by 6 bases and J by 7 bases, with 10 bases between. Looked up from germline, CDR1 is MNHEY and CDR2 is SVGAGI. The CDR3 totals 12 residues. CDR3 amino acids: CASRPRGNTIYF. CDR3 sequence (DNA): TGTGCCAGCAGGCCGAGGGGGAACACCATATATTTT.

The rearrangement links TRBV3-1 (or the pseudogene TRBV3-2) to TRBJ1-1; a possible D gene is TRBD1 (6 bases). This CDR3 has 13 residues. The germline CDR1 and CDR2 sequences are LGHDT and YNNKEL (reference sequence). Trimming shortened V by 5 bases and J by 3 bases, and 10 bases separated the two germline ends. Here the CDR3 reads CASSSQGYTEAFF. DNA of the CDR3: TGTGCCAGCAGCAGTCAGGGGTACACTGAAGCTTTCTTT.

The genes are TRBV4-1 and TRBJ1-2; 9 bases match TRBD1. The V gene end was trimmed by 5 bases and the J gene end by 0 bases; junction bases not matched to a gene: 4. CDR1 is MGHRA and CDR2 is YSYEKL in the germline V gene. The CDR3 is made up of 15 amino acids. DNA for the CDR3: TGCGCCAGCAGCTCCCGGGACAGGGCTAACTATGGCTACACCTTC. This gives the protein CASSSRDRANYGYTF.

In this sample, this clone turned up once. The CDR3 here is CASSGPGQRSNTEAFF. DNA of the CDR3: TGTGCCAGCAGTGGACCGGGACAGCGAAGTAACACTGAAGCTTTCTTT. The chain carries TRBV2 and TRBJ1-1, with 7 bases lining up with TRBD1. The CDR3 consists of 16 residues. The germline V gene has CDR1 SNHLY and CDR2 FYNNEI. The junction had 10 bases not matched to a gene; V was cut back by 4 bases and J by 2 bases.

The gene calls are TRBV19 and TRBJ1-6; 8 positions match TRBD1. V shed 7 bases and J 7 bases; nucleotides not matched to a gene: 9. Germline V CDR1 and CDR2: LNHDA, SQIVND (reference sequence). The CDR3 covers 15 residues. The CDR3: CASNLNDRGNSPLHF. In nucleotides, the CDR3 is TGTGCCAGTAACCTAAACGACAGGGGCAATTCACCCCTCCACTTT.

The chain carries TRBV4-3 and TRBJ2-2; TRBD1 matches at 10 bases. The junction had 10 bases not matched to a gene; V was cut back by 3 bases and J by 0 bases. Germline lookup yields CDR1 LGHNA and CDR2 YSLEER. The CDR3 loop spans 19 amino acids. Here the CDR3 reads CASSHSIPGTGANTGELFF. CDR3 bases: TGCGCCAGCAGCCACTCCATTCCCGGGACAGGGGCGAACACCGGGGAGCTGTTTTTT.

This clone was counted ten times or more. The junction departs from the called germline gene at one end, perhaps through a read error. The rearrangement links TRBV27 to TRBJ2-5; TRBD1 aligns across 8 bases. The CDR3 has 14 residues. Looked up from germline, CDR1 is MNHEY and CDR2 is SMNVEV (reference sequence). In nucleotides, the CDR3 is TGTGCCAGCCGTTTGTCAGGGGGCGCAGAGACCCAGTACTTC. Its translation is CASRLSGGAETQYF.

The chain links TRBV19 to TRBJ1-5; 10 bases line up with TRBD1. The V and J ends lost 8 bases and 3 bases, in that order; junction bases with no gene match: 13. The length of the CDR3 is 17 residues. In germline, CDR1 is LNHDA, CDR2 SQIVND (reference sequence). The CDR3 sequence: CASGGTGAPNHNQPQHF. The CDR3 DNA sequence: TGTGCCAGTGGCGGGACAGGGGCCCCCAACCACAATCAGCCCCAGCATTTT.

The chain is built from TRBV11-3 and TRBJ2-1; 7 bases agree with TRBD2. The CDR3 contains 16 residues. The germline V gene encodes CDR1 SGHNT and CDR2 YENEEA. Losses at the gene ends were 6 bases for V and 0 bases for J; bases not matched to a gene: 8. The CDR3 sequence is CASRPPAGVSYNEQFF. The CDR3 DNA follows: TGTGCCAGCAGACCTCCCGCGGGAGTCTCCTACAATGAGCAGTTCTTC.

This clone was seen just once. The chain is built from TRBV6-5 and TRBJ1-1; D not certain. V was pared by 1 base and J by 1 base, with 13 bases between. The CDR3 contains 16 residues. CDR1 and CDR2 from the germline V gene are MNHEY and SVGAGI. The CDR3 DNA sequence: TGTGCCAGCAGTTACTATACTGACTCCTCGAACACTGAAGCTTTCTTT. It yields the protein CASSYYTDSSNTEAFF.

Only a few counts were recorded for this clone. The rearrangement joins TRBV19 to TRBJ1-3; maybe TRBD1 (5 bases). CDR1 is LNHDA and CDR2 is SQIVND in the germline V gene (reference sequence). V gave up 4 bases and J gave up 9 bases, with 19 bases separating them. The CDR3 loop spans 15 amino acids. In DNA, the CDR3 is TGTGCCAGTAGTACCCTGACGGGGACGCGGGGCACCATATATTTT. Translating gives CASSTLTGTRGTIYF.

This clone was found once. The chain carries TRBV18 and TRBJ2-7, with a possible D match to TRBD1 (6 bases). This CDR3 contains 14 residues. V was clipped by 6 bases and J by 4 bases, with 16 bases between them. Germline V gene lookup returns CDR1 KGHSH and CDR2 LQKENI. CDR3 protein: CASSPTGSGYEQYV. The DNA for the CDR3 is TGTGCCAGCTCGCCGACAGGTAGTGGGTACGAGCAGTACGTC.

The chain uses TRBV25-1 and TRBJ1-5, with TRBD1 as a possible D gene (6 bases). Trimming took off 1 base at V and 6 bases at J, with 10 bases between the two ends. Germline values: CDR1 MGHDK, CDR2 SYGVNS. The length of the CDR3 is 14 residues. The chain's CDR3 is CASSESAGVQPQHF. CDR3 nucleotide sequence: TGTGCCAGCAGTGAATCCGCAGGGGTTCAGCCCCAGCATTTT.

The chain combines TRBV19 with TRBJ2-4; a possible D gene is TRBD1 (6 bases). Germline assignment: CDR1 LNHDA and CDR2 SQIVND (reference sequence). CDR3 length: 15 amino acids. Trimming left V 5 bases short and J 0 bases short, with 11 bases between. The CDR3 is CASSSQGLAKNIQYF. The DNA for the CDR3 is TGTGCCAGTAGTTCGCAGGGGCTAGCCAAAAACATTCAGTACTTC.

The genes are TRBV11-3 and TRBJ1-1; D unclear. V was shortened by 2 bases and J by 0 bases, with 7 bases between the two germline ends. CDR3 length: 14 amino acids. Germline-derived CDR1 and CDR2 are SGHNT and YENEEA. CDR3 loop: CASSLTELNTEAFF. The CDR3 DNA reads TGTGCCAGCAGCTTAACCGAGCTGAACACTGAAGCTTTCTTT. Supplemented by reference TRBV11-3 and TRBJ1-1, the full variable domain reads EAGVVQSPRYKIIEKKQPVAFWCNPISGHNTLYWYLQNLGQGPELLIRYENEEAVDDSQLPKDRFSAERLKGVDSTLKIQPAELGDSAVYLCASSLTELNTEAFFGQGTRLTVV.

V usage is TRBV28 and J usage is TRBJ1-1; no clear D. The CDR3 contains 13 residues. With 4 bases removed from V and 4 bases from J, the gap between germline ends came to 10 bases. CDR1 and CDR2 (germline): MDHEN, SYDVKM. The CDR3 nucleotides read TGTGCCAGCAGTTCCCTTCCGTTCACTGAAGCTTTCTTT. Amino acid sequence: CASSSLPFTEAFF.

The chain uses TRBV7-6 and TRBJ2-3; 15 bases agree with TRBD2. CDR1 and CDR2 (germline): SGHVS, FNYEAQ. Trimming removed 5 bases from V and 5 bases from J; junction bases left unmatched: 8. CDR3 length: 17 residues. The CDR3 DNA reads as TGTGCCAGCAGCCCCGGACTAGCGGGGGGGCCAATAGATACGCAGTATTTT. Translated: CASSPGLAGGPIDTQYF.

The CDR3 here is CASSLKGLNYGYTF. In nucleotides, the CDR3 is TGTGCCAGCAGTTTAAAGGGGCTTAACTATGGCTACACCTTC. The chain is built from TRBV27 and TRBJ1-2, with D perhaps matching TRBD1 (5 bases). From germline, CDR1 is MNHEY and CDR2 SMNVEV (reference sequence). The length of the CDR3 is 14 residues. The ends were cut back, 2 bases at V and 1 base at J, with 8 bases in the middle.

The chain carries TRBV7-9 and TRBJ2-5; the match to TRBD1 covers 7 bases. This CDR3 contains 15 residues. Germline values: CDR1 SEHNR, CDR2 FQNEAQ (reference sequence). J lost 3 bases, V lost 2 bases, and 6 bases had no gene match. Here the CDR3 reads CASSLQSGQKETQYF. The CDR3 nucleotides are TGTGCCAGCAGCTTACAATCGGGACAGAAAGAGACCCAGTACTTC.

This clone was recorded only once. This sequence joins TRBV14 and TRBJ1-1; the D gene is possibly TRBD1 (6 bases). V gave up 3 bases and J gave up 6 bases, with 14 bases separating them. Germline lookup yields CDR1 SGHDN and CDR2 FVKESK. CDR3 length: 14 residues. The CDR3 sequence: CASSQANRAAEAFF. The CDR3 DNA is TGTGCCAGCAGCCAGGCGAACAGGGCAGCTGAAGCTTTCTTT.

The rearrangement uses TRBV7-9 and TRBJ1-2; TRBD1 agrees at 9 bases. This CDR3 comprises 15 residues. The trim removed 1 base at V and 4 bases at J, leaving 4 bases unmatched. CDR1 is SEHNR and CDR2 is FQNEAQ in the germline V gene (reference sequence). The CDR3 loop reads CASSLGRQGGYGYTF. The CDR3, as DNA: TGTGCCAGCAGCTTAGGCCGACAGGGGGGCTATGGCTACACCTTC.

Notes on this clone: The germline gene is not matched at one end of the junction; a read error may be the cause. This chain uses TRBV7-2 with TRBJ2-1; 9 positions match TRBD2. The CDR3 loop spans 14 amino acids. Germline V gene lookup returns CDR1 SGHTA and CDR2 FQGNSA. The CDR3, as DNA: TGTGCCAGCAGTTATAGCGGGAGCTACTATGAGCAGTTCTTC. Translating it yields CASSYSGSYYEQFF.

The chain carries TRBV7-6 and TRBJ2-5, with D tentatively TRBD1 (6 bases). Germline V gene data show CDR1 as SGHVS and CDR2 as FNYEAQ. This CDR3 comprises 17 residues. Trimming took 1 base from V and 1 from J, leaving 16 bases between them. The CDR3 reads CASSLVAPAGAQETQYF. CDR3 nucleotide sequence: TGTGCCAGCAGCTTAGTTGCCCCGGCAGGGGCCCAAGAGACCCAGTACTTC.